A single sample is the source of the 32 T cell receptor beta chains below, sequenced in a study of T cells of healthy individuals. TCRdb itself ran the 5' RACE reads through MiXCR, one entry per CDR3 protein. The sample consists of around 100,000 distinct CDR3 sequences, 15% to 20% of them appearing once. All receptors come from a human donor in good health.

This clonotype was counted between two and nine times. The rearrangement uses TRBV12-5 and TRBJ1-5; D is possibly TRBD1 (5 bases). The CDR3 is made up of 13 amino acids. Per germline, CDR1 LGHNT and CDR2 FRNRAP. The germline V and J ends were trimmed by 5 bases and 4 bases, with 9 bases remaining between them. The CDR3 nucleotides are TGTGCTAGTGGTGCGGGGGGGAATCAGCCCCAGCATTTT. Amino acid sequence: CASGAGGNQPQHF.

The chain is built from TRBV24-1 and TRBJ2-3; D perhaps matches TRBD2 (5 bases). Germline lookup yields CDR1 KGHDR and CDR2 SFDVKD. The germline V and J ends were trimmed by 8 bases and 5 bases, with 7 bases remaining between them. The CDR3 loop spans 11 amino acids. The DNA for the CDR3 is TGTGCCACCATGGCGGGAGATACGCAGTATTTT. Its protein product is CATMAGDTQYF.

This chain links TRBV5-1 with TRBJ2-1, with TRBD2 matching over 9 bases. The CDR3 runs 15 residues. Germline trimming cut 0 bases from V and 15 bases from J; bases unmatched to any gene: 13. The germline V gene has CDR1 SGHRS and CDR2 YFSETQ. The CDR3, as DNA: TGCGCCAGCAGCTTGGGAGGGCTAGCGGGATTTGGTGCGTTCTTC. Its protein is CASSLGGLAGFGAFF.

This clonotype was observed a handful of times. CDR3 sequence (DNA): TGTGCCAGCAGCTTCTATAGTACCATGAACACTGAAGCTTTCTTT. Residues: CASSFYSTMNTEAFF. The rearrangement joins TRBV7-9 to TRBJ1-1; D is uncertain. Germline loops: CDR1 SEHNR, CDR2 FQNEAQ (reference sequence). The CDR3 has 15 residues. V shed 3 bases and J shed 0 bases, with 11 bases lying between them.

The CDR3 sequence is CASSREGGNTEAFF. CDR3 DNA: TGTGCCAGCTCACGAGAAGGGGGAAACACTGAAGCTTTCTTT. The chain uses TRBV6-5 and TRBJ1-1, with D perhaps TRBD1 (6 bases). Germline assignment: CDR1 MNHEY and CDR2 SVGAGI. The CDR3 covers 14 residues. Deletions cut 8 bases from V and 2 bases from J, with 15 bases between.

The rearrangement links TRBV5-1 to TRBJ2-3; D not resolved. V was trimmed by 7 bases and J by 2 bases, leaving 14 bases between them. Looked up from germline, CDR1 is SGHRS and CDR2 is YFSETQ. The CDR3 runs to 14 residues. The CDR3 spells CASHTQTDTDTQYF. DNA for the CDR3: TGCGCCAGCCACACGCAGACGGACACAGATACGCAGTATTTT.

J is TRBJ2-1 and V is TRBV7-2; D is unresolved. Germline V lookup: CDR1 SGHTA, CDR2 FQGNSA. The CDR3 contains 13 residues. V dropped 5 bases and J dropped 5 bases, with 10 bases sitting between them. CDR3 DNA sequence: TGTGCCAGCAGCCGCCGGGCCAACAATGAGCAGTTCTTC. Amino acid sequence: CASSRRANNEQFF.

V usage is TRBV21-1 and J usage is TRBJ2-2; the table's D call, TRBD2, was not checked against the DNA. TRBV21-1 is deemed a pseudogene. The length of the CDR3 is 15 residues. CDR3 DNA: TGTGCCAGCAGCTCCTGCGGGCCTTTCGCCGGGGAGCTGTTTTTT. Protein: CASSSCGPFAGELFF.

There are many counts of this clonotype. V usage is TRBV29-1 and J usage is TRBJ2-3; D may be TRBD2 (5 bases). The CDR3 runs to 14 residues. The ends were cut back, 4 bases at V and 7 bases at J, with 18 bases in the middle. From germline, CDR1 is SQVTM and CDR2 ANQGSEA. The CDR3 DNA follows: TGCAGCGTTGTCCCGGCGGAGGACGTCTATACGCAGTATTTT. This gives the protein CSVVPAEDVYTQYF.

The rearrangement joins TRBV12-3 or TRBV12-4 to TRBJ2-4; weak D call: TRBD1 (6 bases). CDR3 length equals 14 residues. Trimming cost V 6 bases and J 8 bases, with 17 bases left between them. The chain's CDR3 is CASSFTGTSDIQYF. The DNA of the CDR3 is TGTGCCAGCAGCTTCACCGGGACATCCGACATTCAGTACTTC.

This clonotype was counted once. The chain has TRBV2 and TRBJ1-4, with D unclear. There are 14 residues in the CDR3. With 6 bases removed from V and 0 bases from J, the gap between germline ends came to 8 bases. Germline CDR1 is SNHLY and CDR2 is FYNNEI. Here the CDR3 DNA reads TGTGCCAGCAGCAGGAGGGCAACTAATGAAAAACTGTTTTTT. Amino acids: CASSRRATNEKLFF.

This clonotype has just a few counts. The rearrangement uses TRBV7-2 and TRBJ2-2; D is unresolved. V was shortened by 1 base and J by 7 bases, with 16 bases between the two germline ends. CDR1 and CDR2 (germline): SGHTA, FQGNSA. The CDR3 length is 16 residues. CDR3 in amino acids: CASSLVLGSGGGELFF. CDR3 DNA sequence: TGTGCCAGCAGCTTAGTGTTAGGTTCAGGCGGCGGGGAGCTGTTTTTT.

In regard to this clonotype: Germline and junction disagree at one end, which may indicate a read error. The V gene is TRBV10-3, the J gene TRBJ2-2; D uncertain. Germline V lookup: CDR1 ENHRY, CDR2 SYGVKD. CDR3 size: 12 residues. The CDR3 DNA sequence: TGTGCCATCAGCGAGTGGGACGGGGAGCTGTTTTTT. This translates into CAISEWDGELFF.

This clonotype was detected only a few times. V and J are TRBV6-2 or TRBV6-3 and TRBJ2-5; possible D gene TRBD2, 5 bases. Germline CDR1 and CDR2: MNHEY and SVGEGT. V lost 5 bases to trimming and J lost 4 bases, with 17 bases between them. The length of the CDR3 is 15 residues. This CDR3 is CASSQARPRGETQYF. In DNA form, the CDR3 reads TGTGCCAGCAGTCAAGCGAGGCCCCGGGGAGAGACCCAGTACTTC.

This clonotype was observed at least ten times. This chain links TRBV9 with TRBJ1-6; D is undetermined. With 2 bases removed from V and 0 bases from J, the gap between germline ends came to 6 bases. This CDR3 is 15 amino acids long. Germline values: CDR1 SGDLS, CDR2 YYNGEE. In DNA form, the CDR3 reads TGTGCCAGCAGCGTCTCAAGCTCCTATAATTCACCCCTCCACTTT. The encoded protein is CASSVSSSYNSPLHF. The whole variable domain, filled in from reference TRBV9 and TRBJ1-6, reads DSGVTQTPKHLITATGQRVTLRCSPRSGDLSVYWYQQSLDQGLQFLIQYYNGEERAKGNILERFSAQQFPDLHSELNLSSLELGDSALYFCASSVSSSYNSPLHFGNGTRLTVT.

This clonotype was seen a few times. The chain's CDR3 is CASSTGAANTEAFF. The CDR3, as DNA: TGTGCCAGCAGCACCGGGGCAGCTAACACTGAAGCTTTCTTT. The chain has TRBV6-5 and TRBJ1-1; maybe TRBD1 (5 bases). The CDR3 extends over 14 amino acids. Trimming took off 6 bases at V and 2 bases at J, with 13 bases between the two ends. The germline V gene encodes CDR1 MNHEY and CDR2 SVGAGI.

This sequence joins TRBV28 and TRBJ2-3; 10 nucleotides match TRBD1. The CDR3 totals 16 residues. V dropped 3 bases and J dropped 5; count of bases not matched to a gene: 8. The germline CDR1 and CDR2 sequences are MDHEN and SYDVKM. Here the CDR3 reads CASSLVGQGRRDTQYF. The CDR3, as DNA: TGTGCCAGCAGTTTGGTGGGACAGGGGCGGCGAGATACGCAGTATTTT.

In its sample, this clonotype was seen a few times. The chain joins TRBV18 to TRBJ2-5; maybe TRBD1 (6 bases). Between the trimmed V and J ends, which lost 2 bases and 2 bases, there was a span of 12 bases. CDR1 KGHSH and CDR2 LQKENI come from the germline V gene. The CDR3 extends over 15 amino acids. The CDR3 reads CASSPVQGSQETQYF. Written as DNA, the CDR3 is TGTGCCAGCTCACCAGTACAGGGTAGTCAAGAGACCCAGTACTTC.

The J gene is TRBJ1-6, the V gene TRBV9, with TRBD1 matching over 7 bases. The CDR3 loop spans 16 amino acids. Germline V gene data show CDR1 as SGDLS and CDR2 as YYNGEE. Losses at the gene ends were 3 bases for V and 7 bases for J; bases not matched to a gene: 10. CDR3 sequence (DNA): TGTGCCAGCAGCGCCTCCCCGACAGGGAGGAATTCACCCCTCCACTTT. The encoded protein is CASSASPTGRNSPLHF.

This rearrangement joins TRBV27 to TRBJ2-3; TRBD1 aligns across 8 bases. The V gene's germline CDR1 is MNHEY and CDR2 SMNVEV (reference sequence). The ends lost 7 bases at V and 1 base at J; junction bases unmatched: 4. The CDR3 totals 14 residues. The CDR3 protein is CASTATGGTDTQYF. CDR3 coding DNA: TGTGCCAGCACTGCGACAGGGGGCACAGATACGCAGTATTTT.

The rearrangement uses TRBV5-6 and TRBJ2-7; tentative D call: TRBD1 (5 bases). V lost 6 bases and J 4 bases, leaving 17 bases between the germline ends. Germline-derived CDR1 and CDR2 are SGHDT and YYEEEE. The CDR3 has 14 residues. The CDR3 sequence is CASNWGSTVYEQYF. CDR3 DNA: TGTGCCAGCAACTGGGGCAGTACGGTTTACGAGCAGTACTTC.

The table lists this clonotype with many counts. The junction differs from germline at one of its ends, possibly a read error. The CDR3 reads CASSASRGSREVF. CDR3 bases: TGTGCCAGCAGCGCCTCACGGGGGAGCAGGGAGGTGTTT. The V and J genes are TRBV7-2 and TRBJ1-4, with a possible D match to TRBD1 (5 bases). Germline CDR1 SGHTA, CDR2 FQGNSA. This CDR3 is built from 13 residues.

This clonotype was counted many times. The CDR3 coding sequence is TGCGCCAGCAGCTTGCTCCAGACAGGATATAGGGAGACCCAGTACTTC. Translated, it gives CASSLLQTGYRETQYF. The chain links TRBV5-1 to TRBJ2-5; a weak D match, TRBD1 (6 bases). The CDR3 loop spans 16 amino acids. V lost 1 base to trimming and J lost 5 bases, with 18 bases between them. In germline, CDR1 is SGHRS, CDR2 YFSETQ.

This clonotype was observed a few times. J is TRBJ2-5 and V is TRBV29-1, with 11 bases identical to TRBD2. The CDR3 has 12 amino acids. Germline V gene sequence: CDR1 SQVTM, CDR2 ANQGSEA. The trim removed 4 bases at V and 5 bases at J, leaving 0 bases unmatched. The CDR3 loop is CSVGTSGETQYF. CDR3 sequence (DNA): TGCAGCGTTGGGACTAGCGGGGAGACCCAGTACTTC.

This chain links TRBV28 with TRBJ1-4; 7 bases agree with TRBD1. Germline V lookup: CDR1 MDHEN, CDR2 SYDVKM. Trimming took 5 bases from V and 13 from J; bases not matched to a gene: 10. This CDR3 has 13 residues. The CDR3 bases are TGTGCCAGCAGTCCCGCCAGACAGGGACGACTGTTTTTT. Its protein is CASSPARQGRLFF.

The sample holds many counts of this clonotype. V and J are TRBV28 and TRBJ1-1; no definite D call. Germline values: CDR1 MDHEN, CDR2 SYDVKM. V shed 5 bases and J shed 1 base, with 8 bases lying between them. This CDR3 has 13 residues. The CDR3 loop is CASSERRNTEAFF. The CDR3 DNA is TGTGCCAGCAGTGAACGGAGGAACACTGAAGCTTTCTTT.

This clonotype showed up just a few times. J is TRBJ2-6 and V is TRBV6-5; D is undetermined. The CDR3 extends over 16 amino acids. Trimming took 5 bases from V and 0 from J, leaving 11 bases between them. The germline V gene encodes CDR1 MNHEY and CDR2 SVGAGI. The DNA for the CDR3 is TGTGCCAGCAGTCGGAGCAGCCACTCTGGGGCCAACGTCCTGACTTTC. Translated: CASSRSSHSGANVLTF.

This clonotype showed up many times. The chain is built from TRBV20-1 and TRBJ2-1; D could derive from TRBD1 or TRBD2 (5 bases each). CDR3 length: 16 amino acids. Germline V gene data show CDR1 as DFQATT and CDR2 as SNEGSKA (reference sequence). Trimming took 0 bases from V and 6 from J, leaving 18 bases between them. The CDR3 DNA reads as TGCAGTGCTAGAGATAGTCGAGGGGTTGATGTCAATGAGCAGTTCTTC. Residues: CSARDSRGVDVNEQFF.

V is TRBV12-3 or TRBV12-4 and J is TRBJ1-1, with D unresolved. V dropped 5 bases and J dropped 7 bases, with 14 bases sitting between them. This CDR3 is 13 amino acids long. This chain's CDR3 is CASSPGERREAFF. CDR3 bases: TGTGCCAGCAGTCCGGGTGAGAGACGTGAAGCTTTCTTT.

This clonotype was counted between two and nine times. V and J are TRBV28 and TRBJ2-3, with 7 bases fitting TRBD2. The CDR3 covers 15 residues. Germline-derived CDR1 and CDR2 are MDHEN and SYDVKM. V was clipped by 5 bases and J by 1 base; unmatched bases: 6. The CDR3 is CASSPLAGGTDTQYF. CDR3 DNA sequence: TGTGCCAGCAGTCCCCTCGCGGGGGGCACAGATACGCAGTATTTT.

This clonotype was detected only a few times. This chain links TRBV4-1 with TRBJ2-5, with D perhaps matching TRBD1 or TRBD2 (5 bases each). CDR3 length: 14 amino acids. Trimming left V 2 bases short and J 4 bases short, with 11 bases between. Germline CDR1 is MGHRA and CDR2 is YSYEKL. The CDR3 DNA reads TGCGCCAGCAGCCAACTCTTTGGGGGAGAGACCCAGTACTTC. Translation: CASSQLFGGETQYF.

This clonotype was seen at least ten times. The CDR3 sequence: CATSRDRGYEQYF. The CDR3 DNA is TGTGCCACCAGCAGAGATCGAGGGTACGAGCAGTACTTC. J is TRBJ2-7 and V is TRBV15; tentative D call: TRBD2 (5 bases). The V end lost 0 bases, the J end lost 4 bases, and 7 bases lay between the germline ends. The CDR3 totals 13 residues. Per the germline V gene, CDR1 is LNHNV and CDR2 is YYDKDF (reference sequence).